This passage covers 26 T cell receptor beta chains from one sample sequenced in a study of T cells in Graves' hyperthyroidism and ophthalmopathy. TCR beta CDR3 region amplification was performed from RNA transcripts. The TCR CDR3 was amplified in a first-round RT-PCR using the HTBI primer set. A single record per CDR3 protein comes from TCRdb applying MiXCR to the multiplex PCR reads. The profile covers some 510,000 distinct CDR3 sequences, with around 46% appearing a single time and nearly 8.5% taken by the ten largest. Sequenced: peripheral blood or thyroid tissue (not recorded which). These receptors were obtained from a woman between 18 and 29 years old with Graves' hyperthyroidism.

This sequence joins TRBV7-6 and TRBJ1-4, with D perhaps TRBD1 (5 bases). Germline lookup yields CDR1 SGHVS and CDR2 FNYEAQ. V gave up 3 bases and J gave up 4 bases, with 9 bases separating them. CDR3 length: 14 amino acids. As DNA, the CDR3 is TGTGCCAGCAGCTTGCAGGGTTATAATGAAAAACTGTTTTTT. Translating it yields CASSLQGYNEKLFF. Drawing the rest from reference TRBV7-6 and TRBJ1-4, the complete variable domain is GAGVSQSPRYKVTKRGQDVALRCDPISGHVSLYWYRQALGQGPEFLTYFNYEAQQDKSGLPNDRFSAERPEGSISTLTIQRTEQRDSAMYRCASSLQGYNEKLFFGSGTQLSVL.

There are many counts of this clonotype. The chain couples TRBV6-1 to TRBJ1-6, with D uncertain. The CDR3 spans 15 residues. V was clipped by 1 base and J by 7 bases, with 11 bases between them. Germline V gene data show CDR1 as MNHNS and CDR2 as SASEGT. The CDR3 protein is CASSEGTAGNSPLHF. The CDR3 nucleotides read TGTGCCAGCAGTGAAGGGACGGCTGGCAATTCACCCCTCCACTTT.

This clonotype was observed many times. The V and J genes are TRBV2 and TRBJ1-2; D is uncertain. The germline gives CDR1 SNHLY, CDR2 FYNNEI. CDR3 length equals 11 residues. V was shortened by 5 bases and J by 7 bases, with 8 bases between the two germline ends. This CDR3 is CASSRESGYTF. Here the CDR3 DNA reads TGTGCCAGCAGTAGGGAGTCTGGCTACACCTTC. The whole variable domain, remainder taken from reference TRBV2 and TRBJ1-2, is EPEVTQTPSHQVTQMGQEVILRCVPISNHLYFYWYRQILGQKVEFLVSFYNNEISEKSEIFDDQFSVERPDGSNFTLKIRSTKLEDSAMYFCASSRESGYTFGSGTRLTVV.

This clonotype was detected many times. This sequence joins TRBV29-1 and TRBJ1-6; weak D call: TRBD1 (5 bases). The ends were cut back, 6 bases at V and 5 bases at J, with 14 bases in the middle. CDR3 length: 14 amino acids. Germline V gene lookup returns CDR1 SQVTM and CDR2 ANQGSEA. CDR3 residues: CSVAVGGDNSPLHF. For the CDR3, the DNA is TGCAGCGTAGCCGTGGGGGGAGATAATTCACCCCTCCACTTT.

The chain links TRBV7-2 to TRBJ1-2, with 7 bases identical to TRBD1. J gave up 3 bases and V 6 bases, and 7 bases lay outside the gene matches. CDR1 and CDR2 from the germline V gene are SGHTA and FQGNSA. The CDR3 totals 14 residues. DNA for the CDR3: TGTGCCAGCAGTCGAGGGGGCGATGACTATGGCTACACCTTC. Translation gives CASSRGGDDYGYTF.

V usage is TRBV10-3 and J usage is TRBJ2-5, with D possibly TRBD1 on 6 matching bases. With 6 bases removed from V and 6 bases from J, the gap between germline ends came to 17 bases. Germline values: CDR1 ENHRY, CDR2 SYGVKD. This CDR3 has 14 amino acids. The DNA of the CDR3 is TGTGCCATCAGACCACAACAGGGCTCGAAGACCCAGTACTTC. It specifies CAIRPQQGSKTQYF.

This chain uses TRBV24-1 with TRBJ2-2, with D possibly matching TRBD1 (5 bases). CDR1 and CDR2 from the germline V gene are KGHDR and SFDVKD. V was trimmed by 3 bases and J by 1 base, leaving 5 bases between them. The CDR3 is 14 residues long. The CDR3 coding sequence is TGTGCCACCAGTGATAGGGGGAACACCGGGGAGCTGTTTTTT. This codes for CATSDRGNTGELFF.

This clonotype has ten or more counts. The rearrangement joins TRBV7-9 to TRBJ2-7; D gene unclear. Trimming cost V 4 bases and J 0 bases, with 13 bases left between them. Germline V gene data show CDR1 as SEHNR and CDR2 as FQNEAQ (reference sequence). CDR3 size: 15 residues. CDR3 in amino acids: CASSCCTGSSYEQYF. The CDR3 DNA reads as TGTGCCAGCAGCTGCTGTACCGGCAGCTCCTACGAGCAGTACTTC.

With respect to this clonotype: A much bigger clone sits one base away, suggesting this may be a read error. The chain employs TRBV2 and TRBJ2-5; D unresolved. The CDR3 is 15 amino acids. In germline, CDR1 is SNHLY, CDR2 FYNNEI. Trimming took off 8 bases at V and 4 bases at J, with 20 bases between the two ends. The CDR3 region is CASGPRLAAGETQYF. The CDR3 nucleotides are TGTGCCAGCGGTCCGCGACTGGCGGCCGGAGAGACCCAGTACTTC.

This clonotype showed up just a few times. The chain carries TRBV29-1 and TRBJ2-7; 15 bases match TRBD2. V shed 4 bases, J shed 0 bases, and the junction held 4 bases outside the gene matches. Looked up from germline, CDR1 is SQVTM and CDR2 is ANQGSEA. This CDR3 comprises 16 residues. The CDR3 sequence: CSVVGLAGGTSYEQYF. DNA of the CDR3: TGCAGCGTTGTGGGACTAGCGGGGGGCACCTCCTACGAGCAGTACTTC.

This clonotype appeared many times. The gene calls are TRBV24-1 and TRBJ2-2, with unresolved D. The CDR3 length is 14 residues. V lost 0 bases and J lost 7, with 8 bases in between. Germline assignment: CDR1 KGHDR and CDR2 SFDVKD. The CDR3 DNA is TGTGCCACCAGTGATTTGATCTATCACGGGGAGCTGTTTTTT. It translates to CATSDLIYHGELFF.

The V gene is TRBV2, the J gene TRBJ1-1; D unresolved. The V gene's germline CDR1 is SNHLY and CDR2 FYNNEI. The CDR3 sequence is 13 residues long. Trimming left V 9 bases short and J 1 base short, with 12 bases between. The CDR3 region is CASATGSNTEAFF. For the CDR3, the DNA is TGTGCCAGTGCCACGGGGTCGAACACTGAAGCTTTCTTT.

The chain is built from TRBV7-2 and TRBJ2-7, with 11 bases aligning to TRBD2. The V segment lost 8 bases and the J segment 3 bases; nucleotides outside the gene matches: 9. Germline V gene lookup returns CDR1 SGHTA and CDR2 FQGNSA. The CDR3 spans 15 residues. The CDR3 DNA is TGTGCCAGCCAGACGACTAGCGGGACCGGCTACGAGCAGTACTTC. It encodes CASQTTSGTGYEQYF. Based on the CDR3 plus reference TRBV7-2 and TRBJ2-7, the full variable domain is GAGVSQSPSNKVTEKGKDVELRCDPISGHTALYWYRQSLGQGLEFLIYFQGNSAPDKSGLPSDRFSAERTGGSVSTLTIQRTQQEDSAVYLCASQTTSGTGYEQYFGPGTRLTVT.

The chain joins TRBV20-1 to TRBJ1-5; 9 nucleotides align to TRBD1. Unmatched junction bases numbered 5, after V lost 4 bases and J lost 7 bases. This CDR3 has 13 amino acids. CDR1 and CDR2 (germline): DFQATT, SNEGSKA (reference sequence). The CDR3 region is CSATQGAKQPQHF. The CDR3 bases are TGCAGTGCTACACAGGGGGCAAAACAGCCCCAGCATTTT.

The chain combines TRBV2 with TRBJ1-3; D perhaps matches TRBD1 (6 bases). The germline V gene has CDR1 SNHLY and CDR2 FYNNEI. V dropped 2 bases and J dropped 0 bases, with 14 bases sitting between them. CDR3 size: 17 residues. The CDR3 DNA reads TGTGCCAGCAGTGAAAGGGGGGCCCTGATCTCTGGAAACACCATATATTTT. Translated, it gives CASSERGALISGNTIYF.

This chain links TRBV9 with TRBJ2-7; 8 nucleotides line up with TRBD2. The CDR3 has 16 residues. The ends lost 0 bases at V and 5 bases at J; junction bases unmatched: 10. The germline V gene encodes CDR1 SGDLS and CDR2 YYNGEE. The DNA of the CDR3 is TGTGCCAGCAGCGTAGCGGGAGGGTCAGTGCTGGACGAGCAGTACTTC. Protein sequence: CASSVAGGSVLDEQYF.

This clonotype was counted at least ten times. The rearrangement links TRBV25-1 to TRBJ1-1; D is perhaps TRBD1 (5 bases). The ends were cut back, 3 bases at V and 1 base at J, with 6 bases in the middle. Per germline, CDR1 MGHDK and CDR2 SYGVNS. The CDR3 sequence is 13 residues long. CDR3 sequence: CASSDGGNTEAFF. For the CDR3, the DNA is TGTGCCAGCAGTGATGGGGGGAACACTGAAGCTTTCTTT.

V is TRBV29-1 and J is TRBJ1-1; D is possibly TRBD1 (6 bases). CDR3 size: 16 residues. V lost 7 bases, J lost 0 bases, and 21 bases lay in between. Germline V gene data show CDR1 as SQVTM and CDR2 as ANQGSEA. Here the CDR3 DNA reads TGCAGCGCGAATCCGGGACATCAAATTCTGAACACTGAAGCTTTCTTT. Its protein product is CSANPGHQILNTEAFF.

J is TRBJ2-2 and V is TRBV7-4; TRBD1 matches 7 bases. Germline V gene lookup returns CDR1 SGHVT and CDR2 SQSDAQ. The length of the CDR3 is 18 residues. Losses at the gene ends were 2 bases for V and 6 bases for J; bases not matched to a gene: 15. The CDR3 region is CASSLTSSTGMGAGELFF. CDR3 in DNA: TGTGCCAGCAGCTTAACTTCCTCGACAGGGATGGGCGCCGGGGAGCTGTTTTTT.

The rearrangement uses TRBV11-2 and TRBJ2-2; D possibly corresponds to TRBD2 (6 bases). Trimming removed 5 bases from V and 5 bases from J, with 12 bases in between. The CDR3 is 14 residues long. Per germline, CDR1 SGHAT and CDR2 FQNNGV. The CDR3, as DNA: TGTGCCAGCAGCCAATCGGGGGTGACCGGGGAGCTGTTTTTT. Translated: CASSQSGVTGELFF. The whole variable domain, filled in from reference TRBV11-2 and TRBJ2-2, reads EAGVAQSPRYKIIEKRQSVAFWCNPISGHATLYWYQQILGQGPKLLIQFQNNGVVDDSQLPKDRFSAERLKGVDSTLKIQPAKLEDSAVYLCASSQSGVTGELFFGEGSRLTVL.

This clonotype showed up just a few times. Written as DNA, the CDR3 is TGCGCCAGCTGTACGGGACAGGGTACTGACGAGCAGTACTTC. It yields the protein CASCTGQGTDEQYF. This chain joins TRBV5-1 and TRBJ2-7; 9 nucleotides match TRBD1. CDR1 is SGHRS, CDR2 YFSETQ, per germline. The V gene end was trimmed by 7 bases and the J gene end by 5 bases; junction bases not matched to a gene: 10. This CDR3 has 14 residues. The full variable domain, in which reference TRBV5-1 and TRBJ2-7 provide the parts outside the CDR3, is KAGVTQTPRYLIKTRGQQVTLSCSPISGHRSVSWYQQTPGQGLQFLFEYFSETQRNKGNFPGRFSGRQFSNSRSEMNVSTLELGDSALYLCASCTGQGTDEQYFGPGTRLTVT.

About this clonotype itself: Compared with germline, one end of the junction differs, possibly owing to a read error. This chain uses TRBV10-3 with TRBJ2-6; tentatively, D is TRBD1 (6 bases). The CDR3 is 17 residues long. Germline CDR1 ENHRY, CDR2 SYGVKD. Written as DNA, the CDR3 is TGTGCCAGCAGTTACTCGCAGGGGCCGGTGGGGGCCAACGTCCTGACTTTC. Amino acids: CASSYSQGPVGANVLTF.

The rearrangement joins TRBV12-3 or TRBV12-4 to TRBJ1-4; 7 nucleotides align to TRBD1. CDR3 length: 15 residues. The J segment lost 5 bases and the V segment lost 5 bases, leaving 8 bases of the junction unmatched. CDR3 sequence reads: CASSLRQGDNEKLFF. CDR3 nucleotide sequence: TGTGCCAGCAGTCTTCGACAGGGAGACAATGAAAAACTGTTTTTT.

Remarks on this clonotype: A read error may explain this, as a much larger clone is one base away. The V gene is TRBV14, the J gene TRBJ2-7; tentatively, D is TRBD2 (5 bases). Looked up from germline, CDR1 is SGHDN and CDR2 is FVKESK. V shed 4 bases and J shed 8 bases, with 12 bases lying between them. The CDR3 length is 12 residues. This CDR3 reads CASSPGNGKQYF. The CDR3, as DNA: TGTGCCAGCAGCCCAGGAAACGGGAAGCAGTACTTC.

There are a few counts of this clonotype. This rearrangement joins TRBV13 to TRBJ2-7, with TRBD2 as a possible D gene (6 bases). The germline CDR1 and CDR2 sequences are PRHDT and FYEKMQ (reference sequence). The CDR3 sequence is 13 residues long. V was pared by 5 bases and J by 6 bases, with 14 bases between. The CDR3 is CASSAGTLSEQYF. CDR3 in DNA: TGTGCCAGCAGCGCCGGGACTTTAAGCGAGCAGTACTTC.

The J gene is TRBJ2-7, the V gene TRBV25-1, with unresolved D. Trimming removed 3 bases at V and 3 bases at J, with 15 bases between. The V gene's germline CDR1 is MGHDK and CDR2 SYGVNS. This CDR3 contains 15 residues. CDR3 amino acids: CASSELGAGRYEQYF. The CDR3 DNA is TGTGCCAGCAGTGAGCTCGGAGCCGGTCGCTACGAGCAGTACTTC.